These 5 T cell receptor beta chains were all obtained from the same sample, sequenced in a study of T cells after yellow fever vaccination. Each CDR3 protein gets one entry after TCRdb re-called the 5' RACE reads with MiXCR. The sample includes approximately 250,000 distinct CDR3 sequences, about 3.7% of them seen just once. The sample here was PBMCs, taken 15 days after the yellow fever booster vaccination. The receptors shown here come from a man aged 18 to 35 who received the YFV17D yellow fever vaccine.

This clonotype was recorded many times. This chain joins TRBV5-1 and TRBJ2-7; 8 bases match TRBD1. The CDR3 has 15 amino acids. V lost 4 bases to trimming and J lost 2 bases; unmatched junction nucleotides: 8. Germline assignment: CDR1 SGHRS and CDR2 YFSETQ. Here the CDR3 DNA reads TGCGCCAGCAGCGGGACAGGTGAGAACCCCTACGAGCAGTACTTC. This translates into CASSGTGENPYEQYF.

Ten or more counts support this clonotype. The chain employs TRBV4-1 and TRBJ2-2; weak D call: TRBD2 (5 bases). There are 17 residues in the CDR3. Germline CDR1 and CDR2: MGHRA and YSYEKL. V lost 2 bases to trimming and J lost 3 bases, with 16 bases between them. CDR3 protein: CASSQRTQAVHTGELFF. The CDR3 nucleotides are TGCGCCAGCAGCCAACGGACTCAGGCGGTTCACACCGGGGAGCTGTTTTTT.

There are many counts of this clonotype. CDR3 in DNA: TGTGCCAGCAGCTTTGGACAGGGGCTGAATGGCGGGGAGCTGTTTTTT. This translates into CASSFGQGLNGGELFF. V and J are TRBV7-6 and TRBJ2-2, with 9 bases identical to TRBD1. The CDR3 runs 16 residues. With V trimmed by 3 bases and J by 7 bases, 9 bases remained unmatched. From germline, CDR1 is SGHVS and CDR2 FNYEAQ. The variable domain in full, completed from reference TRBV7-6 and TRBJ2-2, reads GAGVSQSPRYKVTKRGQDVALRCDPISGHVSLYWYRQALGQGPEFLTYFNYEAQQDKSGLPNDRFSAERPEGSISTLTIQRTEQRDSAMYRCASSFGQGLNGGELFFGEGSRLTVL.

This clonotype was detected many times. This rearrangement joins TRBV7-2 to TRBJ1-4, with 7 bases identical to TRBD1. Germline-derived CDR1 and CDR2 are SGHTA and FQGNSA. The CDR3 is 14 residues long. Trimming removed 5 bases from V and 8 bases from J; junction bases left unmatched: 8. CDR3 nucleotides: TGTGCCAGCAGCCCTCCGGGACAGACCGAAAAACTGTTTTTT. It translates to CASSPPGQTEKLFF.

This clonotype was observed many times. One junction end does not reproduce the germline sequence, and a read error may be involved. The chain joins TRBV11-1 to TRBJ1-1, with a weak D call TRBD1 (5 bases). Germline V gene lookup returns CDR1 SGHAT and CDR2 FQDESV (reference sequence). This CDR3 contains 14 residues. CDR3 protein: CASGAGILKTEAFF. The CDR3 nucleotides are TGTGCCAGCGGGGCGGGCATATTGAAGACTGAAGCTTTCTTT.